This is a list of T cell receptor beta chains from one sample in a study of T cell responses to AZD1222 COVID-19 vaccine. Some clones are missing from TCRdb's copy, which holds only in-frame ones; the method was immunoSEQ multiplex PCR. Among under 150,000 clones listed, 92% were seen once. The source material was peripheral blood, sampled 28 days after the second AZD1222 dose. Receptors originate from an adult who received the AZD1222 COVID-19 vaccine. CDR3s include the opening cysteine and the closing phenylalanine or tryptophan. Fields, in order: CDR3 DNA, CDR3 protein, V gene, D gene, clone size, J gene. A D gene is named only where the DNA matches it firmly. The size of a clone is reported for some rows only, either as once, few or many, or as a class for expanded clones.

TGCGCCAGCAGCCAGAGGACCGGGGCCAACGTCCTGACTTTC | CASSQRTGANVLTF | TRBV4-1 | NA | NA | TRBJ2-6
TGTGCCAGTAGTATGGGACAGGGAAATCCCGCGAACACCGGGGAGCTGTTTTTT | CASSMGQGNPANTGELFF | TRBV19 | TRBD1 | once | TRBJ2-2
TGTGGGGGGGGACCGTTCTATGGCTACACCTTC | CGGGPFYGYTF | TRBV24-1 | NA | once | TRBJ1-2
TGTGCCAGCAGGCCGGGACAGGCATATTTTAACTATGGCTACACCTTC | CASRPGQAYFNYGYTF | TRBV5-8 | TRBD1 | NA | TRBJ1-2
TGCGCCAGCAGTTCCGGACTAGCAGATGAGCAGTTCTTC | CASSSGLADEQFF | TRBV5-1 | TRBD2 | NA | TRBJ2-1
TGTGCCAGCAGCTTAGGACAGGCAACCAACTATGGCTACACCTTC | CASSLGQATNYGYTF | TRBV11-2 | NA | NA | TRBJ1-2
TGTGCCACGGAAAATATGGGAGCCTACGAGCAGTACTTC | CATENMGAYEQYF | TRBV10-3 | NA | NA | TRBJ2-7
TGTGCCAGCAGCCAACTAGCGGGGGATACGCAGTATTTT | CASSQLAGDTQYF | TRBV4-2 | TRBD2 | once | TRBJ2-3
TGTGCCAGCAGGCCCGGGGGGACTGAAGCTTTCTTT | CASRPGGTEAFF | TRBV6-6 | NA | NA | TRBJ1-1
TGTGCCAGTAGTACCGGGACAGGGGATGAAAAACTGTTTTTT | CASSTGTGDEKLFF | TRBV19 | TRBD1 | NA | TRBJ1-4
TGTGCCAGTAGTATCGGGAACGCTGAAGCTTTCTTT | CASSIGNAEAFF | TRBV19 | NA | NA | TRBJ1-1
TGTGCCAGCAGTTCCCGGGGACAGGGTTTTGACTATGGCTACACCTTC | CASSSRGQGFDYGYTF | TRBV6-5 | TRBD1 | NA | TRBJ1-2
TGCAGCGTTGTTAGGGACAGGGCCACTGAAGCTTTCTTT | CSVVRDRATEAFF | TRBV29-1 | TRBD1 | NA | TRBJ1-1
TGTGCCAGCAGTAGGCGGGGGCAGGGGGCGCGGGAGACCCAGTACTTC | CASSRRGQGARETQYF | TRBV27 | NA | NA | TRBJ2-5
TGCGCCAGCAGTTGGCGACTAGCGGATGAGCAGTTCTTC | CASSWRLADEQFF | TRBV10-1 | TRBD2 | NA | TRBJ2-1
TGTGCCAGCAGCCCCTTAAGGAATGAGCAGTTCTTC | CASSPLRNEQFF | TRBV2 | NA | NA | TRBJ2-1
TGTGCTAGTGCCCCGGACCTAAGGGACATTCAGTACTTC | CASAPDLRDIQYF | TRBV12-5 | NA | NA | TRBJ2-4
TGTGCCAGCAGCCCCCGTACTCCCGACTACAATGAGCAGTTCTTC | CASSPRTPDYNEQFF | TRBV3-1/TRBV3-2 | NA | NA | TRBJ2-1
TGTGCCAGCAGGGGACAGGTTGAAGCTTTCTTT | CASRGQVEAFF | TRBV5-8 | TRBD1 | NA | TRBJ1-1
TGTGCCAGTAGTATGAGGACAATCGGGAATGAAAAACTGTTTTTT | CASSMRTIGNEKLFF | TRBV19 | NA | NA | TRBJ1-4
TGTGCCAGTAGCAATAGCGGGAGGTACACCGGGGAGCTGTTTTTT | CASSNSGRYTGELFF | TRBV19 | TRBD2 | NA | TRBJ2-2
TGTGCCAGCAGTTATGCACAGGGGGGTCAGCCCCAGCATTTT | CASSYAQGGQPQHF | TRBV5-8 | TRBD1 | NA | TRBJ1-5
TGTGCCTGGAGTGTAGGGGCTGGTCAGCCCCAGCATTTT | CAWSVGAGQPQHF | TRBV30 | NA | NA | TRBJ1-5
TGTGCCAGCAGCTTACTCGGGGTGAATGAGCAGTTCTTC | CASSLLGVNEQFF | TRBV9 | NA | NA | TRBJ2-1
TGCGCCAGCAGCCCGGGACTAGCGGGAGGCTACCAAGAGACCCAGTACTTC | CASSPGLAGGYQETQYF | TRBV5-1 | TRBD2 | NA | TRBJ2-5
TGTGCCAGCAGTCACGGAAAACCCTACGAGCAGTACTTC | CASSHGKPYEQYF | TRBV27 | NA | NA | TRBJ2-7
TGTGCCAGCAGTCCGGCGGGACTAGCGGGGGGGCTTAGCGCAGATACGCAGTATTTT | CASSPAGLAGGLSADTQYF | TRBV28 | TRBD2 | NA | TRBJ2-3
TGCAGCGTTGCAGGAGGACAGATGAACACTGAAGCTTTCTTT | CSVAGGQMNTEAFF | TRBV29-1 | NA | NA | TRBJ1-1
TGTGCCAGCTCACCGCGGGAGACCCGTGCCGGATGGGGTGAAGCTTTCTTT | CASSPRETRAGWGEAFF | TRBV18 | NA | NA | TRBJ1-1
TGTGCCAGCAGCCAAGCGTACGCGGGAGGGACAGATACGCAGTATTTT | CASSQAYAGGTDTQYF | TRBV4-2 | TRBD2 | NA | TRBJ2-3
TGCGCCACGACCGGCCAATTGCTTCAGCCCCAGCATTTT | CATTGQLLQPQHF | TRBV10-2 | NA | NA | TRBJ1-5
TGTGCCAGTAGTTCCGGGACAGGGTTCGGCTACACCTTC | CASSSGTGFGYTF | TRBV19 | TRBD1 | NA | TRBJ1-2
TGTGCCAGCAGCGTAGGGGACGCTAGCAATCAGCCCCAGCATTTT | CASSVGDASNQPQHF | TRBV9 | NA | few | TRBJ1-5
TGTGCCAGCTCACCGGACAAGAACTATGGCTACACCTTC | CASSPDKNYGYTF | TRBV18 | NA | NA | TRBJ1-2
TGTGCCAGCTTCGGACAGCTTAATGAAAAACTGTTTTTT | CASFGQLNEKLFF | TRBV18 | NA | once | TRBJ1-4
TGTGCCAGTAGTATAAGTTCCAGGGGGACCAATGAGCAGTTCTTC | CASSISSRGTNEQFF | TRBV19 | TRBD1 | NA | TRBJ2-1
TGTGCCAGCAGCTGGGGGGAAACTGAAGCTTTCTTT | CASSWGETEAFF | TRBV5-6 | NA | NA | TRBJ1-1
TGCAGCGTTGCAACCGCTAACTATGGCTACACCTTC | CSVATANYGYTF | TRBV29-1 | NA | NA | TRBJ1-2
TGTGCCAGCAGCCGGTTGACAGGGGGCTCTTCACCCCTCCACTTT | CASSRLTGGSSPLHF | TRBV6-5 | TRBD1 | NA | TRBJ1-6
TGTGCCAGCGGTAGCGGGACAAACAATGAGCAGTTCTTC | CASGSGTNNEQFF | TRBV18 | TRBD2 | NA | TRBJ2-1
TGTGCCAGCACGAAGCGGGAGGGGTCCTACAATGAGCAGTTCTTC | CASTKREGSYNEQFF | TRBV6-4 | TRBD2 | once | TRBJ2-1
TGTGCCAGCACCTCGAATAACTATGGCTACACCTTC | CASTSNNYGYTF | TRBV12-3/TRBV12-4 | NA | NA | TRBJ1-2
TGTGCCACCAGTGATTCCGCGAGCAATGAGCAGTTCTTC | CATSDSASNEQFF | TRBV24-1 | NA | NA | TRBJ2-1
TGTGCCAGCAGCCACACACGGGACACCTACATGAACACTGAAGCTTTCTTT | CASSHTRDTYMNTEAFF | TRBV28 | NA | NA | TRBJ1-1
TGCGCCAGCAGCTTGGGCCCCCTTAGAGACGATGGCTACACCTTC | CASSLGPLRDDGYTF | TRBV5-1 | NA | NA | TRBJ1-2
TGTGCCAGCAGTGAATTTGGGTCCCGGGGCGAAGCTTTCTTT | CASSEFGSRGEAFF | TRBV6-1 | NA | NA | TRBJ1-1
TGTGCCAGCAAATTCTCTTATGTCGAGTCAGCTAACTATGGCTACACCTTC | CASKFSYVESANYGYTF | TRBV28 | NA | NA | TRBJ1-2
TGTGCCAGCAGCGTACGTCCAGGGAGCGGGGAGCTGTTTTTT | CASSVRPGSGELFF | TRBV9 | NA | NA | TRBJ2-2
TGTGCCAGCAGTCAAAACGCGAACTATGGCTACACCTTC | CASSQNANYGYTF | TRBV28 | NA | NA | TRBJ1-2
TGTGCCACCAGTGACACAGGGGACAATGAGCAGTTCTTC | CATSDTGDNEQFF | TRBV24-1 | TRBD1 | NA | TRBJ2-1
TGCGCCAGCAGCCAAGATCGAATCAGCTCCTACAATGAGCAGTTCTTC | CASSQDRISSYNEQFF | TRBV4-1 | NA | NA | TRBJ2-1
TGTGCCAGCTCACCCGGCGTGGCGGGGGCAGGGCAGCCCCAGCATTTT | CASSPGVAGAGQPQHF | TRBV18 | NA | NA | TRBJ1-5